This T cell receptor (beta chain) stems from a study of blood T cell repertoires in COVID-19. CDR1 LNHDA and CDR2 SQIVND come from the germline V gene (reference sequence). This CDR3 is 15 amino acids long. V gave up 6 bases and J gave up 8 bases; unmatched junction bases: 10. This clone was seen a handful of times. Those enrolled, adults aged about 18 to 89 years, came from 20 to 25 US areas. Either two negative PCRs, clearance, or symptom resolution qualified Cohort 3 donors as recovered. The data were produced by immunoSEQ multiplex PCR, yet TCRdb's version contains in-frame clones alone and is incomplete. The profile shows roughly 230,000 clones, around 81% of them singletons.

Sequencing input: PBMCs or T cells enriched from blood (not recorded which). The origin of this receptor is a man aged 45 to 65 who had recovered from COVID-19. The rearrangement uses TRBV19 and TRBJ1-4, with 9 bases fitting TRBD1. In nucleotides, the CDR3 is TGTGCCAGTAGGGACAGGGGCTCGACGGGAGAAAAACTGTTTTTT. It encodes CASRDRGSTGEKLFF.